This T cell receptor (beta chain) comes out of a study of blood T cell repertoires in COVID-19. The protocol was immunoSEQ multiplex PCR, while the TCRdb copy is restricted to in-frame clones and leaves out a portion. In the table there are some 250,000 clones, over 70% of which are singletons. Trimming took 3 bases from V and 4 from J, leaving 12 bases between them. Germline CDR1 SGHTA, CDR2 FQGNSA. The CDR3 is made up of 14 amino acids. The chain recombines TRBV7-2 with TRBJ1-1; perhaps TRBD1 as D (5 bases). The sequence was collected from a woman of 80 years or more with acute or convalescent COVID-19. The sequenced sample consisted of peripheral blood. CDR3 region: CASSFKTARTEAFF. CDR3 in DNA: TGTGCCAGCAGCTTTAAGACAGCCCGCACTGAAGCTTTCTTT.